What follows is one T cell receptor beta chain and its context. A few counts support this clone. No cognate antigen has been identified for it. Base qualities were left out, and no much larger clone turns up one base away. Other nucleotide sequences in the sample specify the same CDR3. These data originate in a study of blood T cell repertoires in COVID-19 (dated by TCRdb to 2019 to 2021). Regarding the complete study: Samples from collaborators originated in the United States, Italy and Spain and spanned both the acute and convalescent phases of COVID-19. The material from the prospective study consisted of cDNA or gDNA derived from T cells, B-cell-depleted T cells, or PBMCs. Deeply sampled blood TCRbeta repertoires from subjects exposed to, actively infected with, or recovered from COVID-19 were included in the dataset. The repertoires were released in a freely available public database meant as a resource for research on the immune response to SARS-CoV-2. Samples came from the ongoing ImmuneRACE study (first 160 participants) plus 1,254 subjects from 6 global collaborators. A de-identified subject ID, COVID-19 status, age in years and sex were almost always included in the sample metadata. Where available, HLA class I and class II types were obtained from metadata supplied by the sample provider rather than from assay-based typing.

Paper-wide results and their limitations: The amount of clinical and demographic metadata varied by source and participant and was provided uncurated.

Collaborating institutions collected whole blood in K2EDTA tubes following their own protocols. Collaborator samples were shipped for TCRbeta analysis as frozen whole blood, isolated PBMCs, or DNA extracted from either sample type. Reading from cysteine to phenylalanine, the CDR3 counts 13 amino acids. The kept DNA is CDR3 alone, 39 bases in frame from the first base. The germline V gene supplies CDR1 SGHRS and CDR2 YFSETQ. V lost 4 bases and J lost 2 bases; the stretch between them is 9 bases long. TCRbeta CDR3 regions were amplified from genomic DNA using the immunoSEQ Assay, a bias-controlled multiplex PCR. The authors' pipeline ran thus. Within the assay, amplification of reference gene primers was used to estimate how many nucleated cells each sample contained. Sequence reads were collapsed and filtered to measure the absolute abundance of every unique TCRbeta CDR3 rearrangement. For each sample, productive Simpson clonality was calculated by taking the square root of Simpson's diversity index across productive rearrangements. TCRdb holds this immuneACCESS table with in-frame rearrangements only. Some clones are missing; in checked studies, unresolved V genes explain under half, and the rest has no known cause. The V and J calls and the clone size are those of that table, but D and trimming were determined from the DNA. For this sample there are some 110,000 clones; approximately 88% appear just once. The top ten constitute roughly 0.83% of the sample.

Recombination joined TRBV5-1 with TRBJ1-1, with the D gene not confidently named. Sequencing was carried out using peripheral blood. This TCR was recovered from a woman aged 70-85 years with acute or convalescent COVID-19. The CDR3: CASSLEANTEAFF. In nucleotide form, the sequence is TGCGCCAGCAGCCTCGAGGCAAACACTGAAGCTTTCTTT.